This T cell receptor beta chain originates from a study of Graves' ophthalmopathy and Graves' hyperthyroidism. Thyroid ultrasound, orbital computed tomography, TRAb, serum thyroxine and clinical symptoms formed the basis of diagnosis. The study's findings and limits: Forecasting of ophthalmopathy progression by the model achieved 70.59% sensitivity and approximately 72% specificity.

The authors amplified TCR beta CDR3 regions, and they did so from RNA transcripts for repertoire sequencing. After a first-round RT-PCR with HTBI primers, a second-round multiplex PCR was run. TCRdb used MiXCR to reprocess the multiplex PCR reads, holding one entry per CDR3 protein. This sample has hundreds of thousands of distinct CDR3 sequences, with roughly 21% found just once. A remark on this clonotype: Its antigen is still unknown.

The CDR3 is 11 amino acids. V shed 5 bases and J shed 13 bases, with 11 bases lying between them. The gene calls are TRBV12-3 or TRBV12-4 and TRBJ1-4; no reliable D call. The sequence was obtained from a woman between 45 and 60 years old with Graves' ophthalmopathy. The sequencing sample was made of peripheral blood. CDR3 residues: CASSRSSRLFF. CDR3 coding DNA: TGTGCCAGCAGTCGGTCCTCAAGACTGTTTTTT.